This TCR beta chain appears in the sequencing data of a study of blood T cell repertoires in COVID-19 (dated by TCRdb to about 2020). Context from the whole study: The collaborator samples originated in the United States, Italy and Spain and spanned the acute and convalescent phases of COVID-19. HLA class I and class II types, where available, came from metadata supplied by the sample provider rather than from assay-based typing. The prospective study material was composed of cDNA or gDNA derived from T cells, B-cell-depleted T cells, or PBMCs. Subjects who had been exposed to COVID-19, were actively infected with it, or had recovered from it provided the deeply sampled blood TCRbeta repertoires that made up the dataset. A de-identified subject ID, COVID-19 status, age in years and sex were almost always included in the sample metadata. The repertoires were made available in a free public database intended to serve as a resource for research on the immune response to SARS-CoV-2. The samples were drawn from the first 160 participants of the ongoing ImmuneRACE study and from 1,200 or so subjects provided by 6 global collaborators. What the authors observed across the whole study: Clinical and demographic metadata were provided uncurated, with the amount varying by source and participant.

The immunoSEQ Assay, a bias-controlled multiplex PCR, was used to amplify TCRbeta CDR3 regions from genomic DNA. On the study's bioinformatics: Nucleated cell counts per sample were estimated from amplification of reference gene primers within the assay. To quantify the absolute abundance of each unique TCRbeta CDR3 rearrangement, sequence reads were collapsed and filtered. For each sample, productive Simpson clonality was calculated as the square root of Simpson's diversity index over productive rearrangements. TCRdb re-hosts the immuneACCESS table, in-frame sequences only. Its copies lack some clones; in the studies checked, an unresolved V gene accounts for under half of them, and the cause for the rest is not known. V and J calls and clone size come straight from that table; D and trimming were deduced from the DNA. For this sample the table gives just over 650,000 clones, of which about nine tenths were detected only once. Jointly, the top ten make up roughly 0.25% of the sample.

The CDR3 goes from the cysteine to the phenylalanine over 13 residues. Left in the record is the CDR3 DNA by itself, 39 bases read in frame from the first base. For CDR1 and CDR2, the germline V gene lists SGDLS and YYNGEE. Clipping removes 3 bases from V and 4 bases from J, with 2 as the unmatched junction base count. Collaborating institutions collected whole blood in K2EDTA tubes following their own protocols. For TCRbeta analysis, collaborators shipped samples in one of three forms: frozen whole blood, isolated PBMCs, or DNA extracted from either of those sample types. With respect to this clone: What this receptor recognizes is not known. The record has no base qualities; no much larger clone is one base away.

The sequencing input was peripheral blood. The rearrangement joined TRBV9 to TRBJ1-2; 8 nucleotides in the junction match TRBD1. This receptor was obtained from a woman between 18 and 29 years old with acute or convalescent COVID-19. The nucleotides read TGTGCCAGCAGCGCTACAGGGGGCTATGGCTACACCTTC. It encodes CASSATGGYGYTF.